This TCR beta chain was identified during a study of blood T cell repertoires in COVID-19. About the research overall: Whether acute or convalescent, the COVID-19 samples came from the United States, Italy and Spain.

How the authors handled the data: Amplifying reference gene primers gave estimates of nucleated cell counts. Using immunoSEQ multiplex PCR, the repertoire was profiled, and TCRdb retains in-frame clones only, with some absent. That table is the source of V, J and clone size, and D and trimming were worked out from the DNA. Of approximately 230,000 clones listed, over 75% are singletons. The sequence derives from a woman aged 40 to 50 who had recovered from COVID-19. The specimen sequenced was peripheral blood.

CDR3 region: CASSQGRGGSTDTQYF. CDR3 nucleotides: TGCGCCAGCAGCCAAGGGCGGGGGGGAAGCACAGATACGCAGTATTTT. The V gene is TRBV4-1, the J gene TRBJ2-3; TRBD2 matches 9 bases. The CDR3 has 16 amino acids. Germline assignment: CDR1 MGHRA and CDR2 YSYEKL. Trimming removed 1 base from V and 0 bases from J; junction bases left unmatched: 2.